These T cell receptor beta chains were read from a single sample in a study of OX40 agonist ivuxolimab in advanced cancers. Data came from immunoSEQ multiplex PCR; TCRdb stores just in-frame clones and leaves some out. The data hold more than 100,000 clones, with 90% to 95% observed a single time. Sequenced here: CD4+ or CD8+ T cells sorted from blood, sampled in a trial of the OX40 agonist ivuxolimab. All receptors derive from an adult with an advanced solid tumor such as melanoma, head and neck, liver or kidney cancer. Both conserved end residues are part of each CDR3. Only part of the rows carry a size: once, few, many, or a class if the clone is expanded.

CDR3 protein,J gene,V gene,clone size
CASSYGGRTEAFF,TRBJ1-1,TRBV6-6,NA
CASRPSSGSYNEQFF,TRBJ2-1,TRBV5-1,NA
CASSFGGILVGEQYF,TRBJ2-7,TRBV5-4,NA
CASSLASTGGTEAFF,TRBJ1-1,TRBV7-2,NA
CSVVVVGTNEQFF,TRBJ2-1,TRBV29-1,NA
CASSLGTTPNTDTQYF,TRBJ2-3,TRBV5-4,NA
CASSLGQGYGELFF,TRBJ2-2,TRBV27,NA
CASSHLKSYEQYF,TRBJ2-7,TRBV11-2,NA
CASNEVGEAFF,TRBJ1-1,TRBV7-3,few
CASGDGGVNTEAFF,TRBJ1-1,TRBV28,NA
CASSFGTGGPGIETQYF,TRBJ2-5,TRBV5-8,NA
CASSLPGSTNEKLFF,TRBJ1-4,TRBV5-1,once
CASSSVASGKGYEQYF,TRBJ2-7,TRBV7-9,NA
CASSRMGWGNTEAFF,TRBJ1-1,TRBV11-2,once
CASSVDSYSYNEQFF,TRBJ2-1,TRBV9,NA
CALGGGNQPQHF,TRBJ1-5,TRBV2,NA
CASSLHDRVTEAFF,TRBJ1-1,TRBV11-2,NA
CASSLDGTANEKLFF,TRBJ1-4,TRBV5-1,NA
CASSERLAGGYNEQFF,TRBJ2-1,TRBV25-1,NA
CASSQIAGGPSGANVLTF,TRBJ2-6,TRBV7-3,NA
CASSPGQGSNYGYTF,TRBJ1-2,TRBV4-2,NA
CAISDGQGGYTF,TRBJ1-2,TRBV10-3,NA
CASSATGDKPNEKLFF,TRBJ1-4,TRBV19,NA
CASSLTRGNTEAFF,TRBJ1-1,TRBV7-9,NA